These T cell receptor beta chains were read from a single sample in a study of OX40 agonist ivuxolimab in advanced cancers. Clones were read by immunoSEQ multiplex PCR, and TCRdb kept only the in-frame ones, dropping some. This sample yields 50,000 to 75,000 clones, of which 91% are seen a single time; about 5% belongs to the top ten. The specimen was CD4+ or CD8+ T cells sorted from blood, collected in a trial of the OX40 agonist ivuxolimab. The receptors were sampled from an adult with an advanced solid tumor such as melanoma, head and neck, liver or kidney cancer. Each CDR3 is given with its conserved first and last residue. A D gene is named only where the DNA matches it firmly. Size is omitted from some rows. Given values are once, few, many or a class for expanded clones.

. . TRBJ2-6 TRBV7-8 CASSLLLTSSGANVLTF TGTGCCAGCAGCTTACTTTTGACAAGCTCTGGGGCCAACGTCCTGACTTTC
. . TRBJ1-2 TRBV9 CASSVDGFGSDGYTF TGTGCCAGCAGCGTAGATGGTTTCGGGTCAGATGGCTACACCTTC
. . TRBJ2-5 TRBV7-9 CASSLSMYQETQYF TGTGCCAGCAGCTTGTCGATGTACCAAGAGACCCAGTACTTC
. . TRBJ2-7 TRBV6-1 CASSEAGLRGAEQYF TGTGCCAGCAGTGAAGCTGGCCTCCGGGGCGCCGAGCAGTACTTC
. . TRBJ2-7 TRBV5-1 CASTLPGATYEQYF TGCGCCAGCACCCTTCCTGGGGCCACCTACGAGCAGTACTTC
. TRBD1 TRBJ1-3 TRBV6-5 CASSLTGGSGNTIYF TGTGCCAGCAGTCTTACAGGGGGCTCTGGAAACACCATATATTTT
. . TRBJ2-3 TRBV28 CASTPSKSPDTQYF TGTGCCAGCACGCCTAGCAAATCCCCAGATACGCAGTATTTT
once TRBD2 TRBJ2-3 TRBV7-6 CASSLGAGVLGDTQYF TGTGCCAGCAGCTTAGGAGCGGGAGTATTGGGAGATACGCAGTATTTT
. . TRBJ2-2 TRBV7-2 CASSLGREGELFF TGTGCCAGCAGCTTGGGACGGGAGGGGGAGCTGTTTTTT
few TRBD1 TRBJ1-4 TRBV6-5 CASSYSDRVEKLFF TGTGCCAGCAGTTACTCTGACAGGGTTGAAAAACTGTTTTTT
. . TRBJ1-1 TRBV10-3 CAISESGPGAEAFF TGTGCCATCAGTGAGTCCGGACCGGGCGCTGAAGCTTTCTTT
. TRBD2 TRBJ2-2 TRBV7-3 CASSFSSSGRTGELFF TGTGCCAGCAGCTTTTCGTCTAGCGGGAGGACCGGGGAGCTGTTTTTT
. TRBD1 TRBJ2-7 TRBV28 CASREGAVWEQYF TGTGCCAGCAGAGAGGGGGCGGTCTGGGAGCAGTACTTC
. . TRBJ2-1 TRBV5-1 CASSEVPMGAQANEQFF TGCGCCAGCAGCGAAGTCCCCATGGGGGCGCAGGCCAATGAGCAGTTCTTC
. . TRBJ2-5 TRBV19 CASSMGAGRGETQYF TGTGCCAGTAGTATGGGGGCAGGGCGTGGAGAGACCCAGTACTTC
. . TRBJ2-1 TRBV27 CASSFELNNEQFF TGTGCCAGCAGTTTCGAACTGAACAATGAGCAGTTCTTC
. . TRBJ2-1 TRBV19 CASSTFGRRQFF TGTGCCAGTAGTACTTTTGGGCGGCGGCAGTTCTTC
few . TRBJ1-5 TRBV19 CASTPMGGNQPQHF TGTGCCAGTACCCCTATGGGAGGGAATCAGCCCCAGCATTTT
. . TRBJ1-1 TRBV30 CAWRGVLNPNTEAFF TGTGCCTGGAGGGGGGTCCTCAACCCGAACACTGAAGCTTTCTTT
. . TRBJ2-1 TRBV11-2 CASSPDSTYNEQFF TGTGCCAGCAGCCCGGACAGTACCTACAATGAGCAGTTCTTC
. . TRBJ2-7 TRBV19 CASSIGSSYEQYF TGTGCCAGTAGTATTGGAAGCTCCTACGAGCAGTACTTC
. . TRBJ2-3 TRBV19 CASSIGGTQYF TGTGCCAGTAGTATAGGGGGTACGCAGTATTTT
. TRBD1 TRBJ2-2 TRBV5-1 CASSRDRGNTGELFF TGCGCCAGCAGCCGCGACAGGGGAAACACCGGGGAGCTGTTTTTT
. . TRBJ2-5 TRBV6-1 CASSEGSGLETQYF TGTGCCAGCAGTGAAGGATCAGGGTTAGAGACCCAGTACTTC
. . TRBJ2-1 TRBV5-1 CASSLDYGGNEQFF TGCGCCAGCAGCTTGGATTATGGTGGAAATGAGCAGTTCTTC
. . TRBJ1-1 TRBV11-2 CATRQSTMNTEAFF TGTGCCACACGACAGAGTACAATGAACACTGAAGCTTTCTTT
. . TRBJ1-1 TRBV19 CASSLGQNTEAFF TGTGCCAGTAGTTTGGGACAGAACACTGAAGCTTTCTTT
. TRBD2 TRBJ2-7 TRBV4-2 CASSQPSGTSGSRYEQYF TGTGCCAGCAGCCAACCCTCCGGGACTAGCGGGAGTAGGTACGAGCAGTACTTC
. TRBD2 TRBJ2-5 TRBV4-2 CASSQGSGMETQYF TGTGCCAGCAGCCAAGGTAGCGGGATGGAGACCCAGTACTTC
few . TRBJ1-4 TRBV27 CASSELGPNEKLFF TGTGCCAGCAGTGAACTAGGGCCTAATGAAAAACTGTTTTTT
. . TRBJ1-1 TRBV30 CAWSPKGLPGSEAFF TGTGCCTGGAGTCCCAAGGGCCTGCCGGGATCTGAAGCTTTCTTT
once . TRBJ2-3 TRBV9 CASSVRTEYTDTQYF TGTGCCAGCAGCGTTAGGACGGAATACACAGATACGCAGTATTTT
. TRBD2 TRBJ2-3 TRBV19 CASTLTSGGSGGDTQYF TGTGCCAGTACCCTCACCTCCGGCGGGAGCGGAGGGGATACGCAGTATTTT
once TRBD2 TRBJ2-7 TRBV28 CASRLAGASYEQYF TGTGCCAGCAGATTAGCGGGAGCCTCCTACGAGCAGTACTTC
. TRBD2 TRBJ2-1 TRBV10-1 CASSDGRLAGGGNEQFF TGCGCCAGCAGTGACGGGAGGCTAGCGGGAGGTGGGAATGAGCAGTTCTTC
once TRBD1 TRBJ2-7 TRBV7-9 CASSFGQGEQYF TGTGCCAGCAGCTTTGGACAGGGCGAGCAGTACTTC
. TRBD2 TRBJ2-1 TRBV28 CASSSHRRGGVYEQFF TGTGCCAGCAGTTCCCACAGGCGCGGGGGGGTCTATGAGCAGTTCTTC
. TRBD1 TRBJ1-6 TRBV19 CASRRTMDRGNSPLHF TGTGCCAGTAGAAGAACCATGGACAGGGGTAATTCACCCCTCCACTTT
. TRBD1 TRBJ2-5 TRBV18 CASSPTGTGIETQYF TGTGCCAGCTCACCAACCGGGACAGGGATCGAGACCCAGTACTTC
. . TRBJ2-6 TRBV10-3 CAISTGNSGANVLTF TGTGCCATCAGTACAGGGAATTCTGGGGCCAACGTCCTGACTTTC
. . TRBJ2-3 TRBV28 CASSLLELGRDTDTQYF TGTGCCAGCAGTTTATTAGAGCTGGGGCGCGACACAGATACGCAGTATTTT
. TRBD1 TRBJ1-2 TRBV25-1 CASGGTAYGYTF TGTGCCAGCGGGGGGACAGCCTATGGCTACACCTTC
. . TRBJ2-1 TRBV11-3 CASSLGGSVNNEQFF TGTGCCAGCAGCTTAGGGGGAAGCGTAAACAATGAGCAGTTCTTC
. TRBD1 TRBJ2-7 TRBV5-1 CASSSRRDRRDYEQYF TGCGCCAGCAGCTCGAGGAGGGACAGGCGGGACTACGAGCAGTACTTC
. . TRBJ2-3 TRBV11-2 CASREDGRSTDTQYF TGTGCCAGCAGGGAAGACGGGCGGAGCACAGATACGCAGTATTTT
. . TRBJ2-3 TRBV13 CASSMGVMRDTQYF TGTGCCAGCAGTATGGGGGTGATGAGAGATACGCAGTATTTT
once TRBD2 TRBJ2-1 TRBV5-1 CASSTGLAGDNEQFF TGCGCCAGCAGCACCGGACTAGCGGGAGACAATGAGCAGTTCTTC
. . TRBJ2-6 TRBV7-2 CASSFRTPGSGANVLTF TGTGCCAGCAGCTTTCGGACTCCGGGGTCCGGGGCCAACGTCCTGACTTTC
. TRBD2 TRBJ2-3 TRBV9 CASSVAGGDVTGTQYF TGTGCCAGCAGCGTAGCGGGGGGGGATGTTACTGGTACGCAGTATTTT
. . TRBJ2-7 TRBV4-1 CASSQPTRDEQYF TGCGCCAGCAGCCAACCAACTAGGGATGAGCAGTACTTC
. TRBD2 TRBJ2-3 TRBV5-1 CASSPGLAGGTDTQYF TGCGCCAGCAGCCCGGGACTAGCGGGAGGTACAGATACGCAGTATTTT
once TRBD1 TRBJ1-2 TRBV19 CASSMDRGDYGYTF TGTGCCAGTAGTATGGACAGGGGAGACTATGGCTACACCTTC
. . TRBJ1-4 TRBV19 CASEGGTATNEKLFF TGTGCCAGCGAAGGTGGGACTGCAACTAATGAAAAACTGTTTTTT
. TRBD2 TRBJ2-7 TRBV10-1 CASSVRGGRPYF TGCGCCAGCAGTGTGCGGGGCGGGAGGCCGTACTTC
. . TRBJ1-2 TRBV5-6 CASSFGRNYGYTF TGTGCCAGCAGCTTCGGGCGGAACTATGGCTACACCTTC